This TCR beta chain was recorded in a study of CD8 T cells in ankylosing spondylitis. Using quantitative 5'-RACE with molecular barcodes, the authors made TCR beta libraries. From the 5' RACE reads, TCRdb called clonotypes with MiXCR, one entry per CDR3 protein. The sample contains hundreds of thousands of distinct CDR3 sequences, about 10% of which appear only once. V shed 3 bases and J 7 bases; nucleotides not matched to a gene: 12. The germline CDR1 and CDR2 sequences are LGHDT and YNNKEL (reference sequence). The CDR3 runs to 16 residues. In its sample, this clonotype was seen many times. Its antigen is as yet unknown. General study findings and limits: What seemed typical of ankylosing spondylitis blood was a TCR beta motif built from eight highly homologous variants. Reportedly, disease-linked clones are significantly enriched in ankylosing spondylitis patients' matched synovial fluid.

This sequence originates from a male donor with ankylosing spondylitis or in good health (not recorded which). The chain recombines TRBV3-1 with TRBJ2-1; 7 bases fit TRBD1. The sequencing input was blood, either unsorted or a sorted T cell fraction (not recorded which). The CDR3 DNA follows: TGTGCCAGCAGCCATTCTGACAGGGTAGTGGAGAATGAGCAGTTCTTC. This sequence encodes CASSHSDRVVENEQFF.